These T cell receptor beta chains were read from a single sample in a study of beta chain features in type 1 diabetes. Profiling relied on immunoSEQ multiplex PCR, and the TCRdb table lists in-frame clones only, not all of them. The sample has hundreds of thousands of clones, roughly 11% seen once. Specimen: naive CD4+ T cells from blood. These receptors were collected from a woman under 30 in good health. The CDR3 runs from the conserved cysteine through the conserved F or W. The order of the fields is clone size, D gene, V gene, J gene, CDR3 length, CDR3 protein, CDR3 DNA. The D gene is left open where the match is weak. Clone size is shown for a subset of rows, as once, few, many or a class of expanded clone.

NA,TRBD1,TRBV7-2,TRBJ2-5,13,CASSWGTAETQYF,TGTGCCAGCAGCTGGGGGACAGCAGAGACCCAGTACTTC
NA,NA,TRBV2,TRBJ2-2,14,CASSLALQSGELFF,TGTGCCAGCAGTTTAGCCCTTCAGTCCGGGGAGCTGTTTTTT
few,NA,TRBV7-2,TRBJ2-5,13,CASSLVIQETQYF,TGTGCCAGCAGCTTAGTGATCCAAGAGACCCAGTACTTC
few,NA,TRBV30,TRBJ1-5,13,CAWSMGLNQPQHF,TGTGCCTGGAGTATGGGCCTTAATCAGCCCCAGCATTTT
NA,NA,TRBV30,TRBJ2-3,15,CAWSWQGTITDTQYF,TGTGCCTGGAGTTGGCAGGGGACCATCACAGATACGCAGTATTTT
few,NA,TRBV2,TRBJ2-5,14,CASSEAYGVGAKYF,TGTGCCAGCAGTGAAGCGTATGGGGTTGGAGCTAAGTACTTC
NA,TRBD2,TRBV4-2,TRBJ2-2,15,CASSQVAGSSGELFF,TGTGCCAGCAGCCAAGTAGCGGGCTCATCCGGGGAGCTGTTTTTT
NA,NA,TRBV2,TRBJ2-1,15,CASSESGVLYNEQFF,TGTGCCAGCAGTGAATCAGGGGTACTATACAATGAGCAGTTCTTC
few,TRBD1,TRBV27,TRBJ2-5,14,CASTSNRGQETQYF,TGTGCCAGCACCTCCAACAGGGGGCAGGAGACCCAGTACTTC
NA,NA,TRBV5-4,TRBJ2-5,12,CASSLAAETQYF,TGTGCCAGCAGCTTGGCGGCAGAGACCCAGTACTTC
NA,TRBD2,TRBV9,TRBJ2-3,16,CASSVEAGVTGDTQYF,TGTGCCAGCAGCGTAGAGGCGGGAGTAACTGGGGATACGCAGTATTTT
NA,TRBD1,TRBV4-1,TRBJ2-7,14,CASSQGQGFGEQYF,TGCGCCAGCAGCCAAGGACAGGGCTTTGGTGAGCAGTACTTC
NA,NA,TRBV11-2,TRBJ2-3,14,CASSLGSSRDTQYF,TGTGCCAGCAGCTTAGGGTCTAGCCGAGATACGCAGTATTTT
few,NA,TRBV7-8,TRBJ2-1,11,CASRGLNEQFF,TGTGCCAGCAGAGGGCTTAATGAGCAGTTCTTC
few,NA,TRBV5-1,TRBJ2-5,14,CASSGGQPQETQYF,TGCGCCAGCAGCGGAGGACAGCCCCAAGAGACCCAGTACTTC
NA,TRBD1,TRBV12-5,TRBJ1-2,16,CASGLGRDREGHGYTF,TGTGCTAGTGGCCTTGGCCGAGACAGGGAGGGGCATGGCTACACCTTC
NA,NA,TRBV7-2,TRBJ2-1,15,CASSLRYLTDNEQFF,TGTGCCAGCAGCTTACGCTATTTGACAGACAATGAGCAGTTCTTC
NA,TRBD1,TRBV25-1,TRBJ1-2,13,CASTLTGNYGYTF,TGTGCCAGCACCCTGACAGGGAACTATGGCTACACCTTC
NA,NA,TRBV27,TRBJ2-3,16,CASRQLPGLSTDTQYF,TGTGCCAGCAGGCAACTCCCGGGTCTCTCCACAGATACGCAGTATTTT
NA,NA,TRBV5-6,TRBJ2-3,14,CASSQWGATDTQYF,TGTGCCAGCAGCCAATGGGGAGCCACAGATACGCAGTATTTT
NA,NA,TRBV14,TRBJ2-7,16,CASSQVGGRSSYEQYF,TGTGCCAGCAGCCAAGTGGGTGGGAGAAGCTCCTACGAGCAGTACTTC
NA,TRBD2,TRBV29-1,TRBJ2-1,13,CSGEAGVYNEQFF,TGCAGCGGCGAAGCGGGAGTATACAATGAGCAGTTCTTC
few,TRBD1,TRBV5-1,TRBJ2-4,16,CASSFGDRVAKNIQYF,TGCGCCAGCAGCTTTGGGGACAGGGTCGCCAAAAACATTCAGTACTTC
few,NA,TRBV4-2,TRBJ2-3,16,CASSQDWGSRVDTQYF,TGTGCCAGCAGCCAAGATTGGGGTAGCCGCGTCGATACGCAGTATTTT